The rows below give T cell receptor beta chains drawn from one sample of a study of CXCR4 blockade with PD-1 therapy in pancreatic cancer. Repertoires were generated with immunoSEQ multiplex PCR, while TCRdb's copy carries only in-frame clones and drops some. The top ten clones hold 25% to 30% of a sample with 2,500 to 3,500 clones, more than 30% of them seen once. Sequencing was done on a sample of tumor tissue. The receptors come from a human donor with pancreatic ductal adenocarcinoma. CDR3s include the opening cysteine and the closing phenylalanine or tryptophan. The order of the fields is D gene, J gene, V gene, clone size, CDR3 length, CDR3 protein, CDR3 DNA. D genes are given only for firm matches. The size field is filled for only some rows; it gives once, few, many or a size class.

>TRBD2|TRBJ2-3|TRBV25-1|.|17
CASSAKAGGPGTDTQYF
TGTGCCAGCAGTGCCAAAGCGGGGGGGCCGGGCACAGATACGCAGTATTTT
>TRBD1|TRBJ2-7|TRBV19|.|14
CASSPRTGHYEQYF
TGTGCCAGTAGTCCCCGGACAGGCCACTACGAGCAGTACTTC
>.|TRBJ2-4|TRBV11-3|few|14
CASSFTGTENIQYF
TGTGCCAGCAGCTTTACCGGGACTGAAAACATTCAGTACTTC
>.|TRBJ1-6|TRBV15|.|15
CATSRGLEGNSPLHF
TGTGCCACCAGCAGAGGACTCGAGGGGAATTCACCCCTCCACTTT
>.|TRBJ2-3|TRBV9|few|13
CAKKPGGTDTQYF
TGTGCCAAGAAGCCGGGCGGCACAGATACGCAGTATTTT
>.|TRBJ2-2|TRBV6-8|.|15
CASSNMLLAFGELFF
TGTGCCAGCAGCAATATGCTCCTGGCCTTTGGGGAGCTGTTTTTT
>.|TRBJ2-2|TRBV19|.|15
CASTLTATGNGELFF
TGTGCCAGTACCCTGACAGCCACCGGTAACGGGGAGCTGTTTTTT
>.|TRBJ1-2|TRBV29-1|once|12
CSAGREDYGYTF
TGCAGCGCTGGCAGGGAGGACTATGGCTACACCTTC
>TRBD1|TRBJ1-5|TRBV28|.|14
CATRGQGSGQPQHF
TGTGCCACCAGAGGACAGGGCAGTGGGCAGCCCCAGCATTTT
>.|TRBJ1-6|TRBV6-8|few|15
CASSYSMGIPSPLHF
TGTGCCAGCAGTTACTCGATGGGGATACCTTCACCCCTCCACTTT
>TRBD2|TRBJ2-1|TRBV9|medium-sized|17
CASSVVGEGLAGVEQFF
TGTGCCAGCAGCGTAGTAGGGGAAGGACTAGCGGGGGTTGAGCAGTTCTTC
>TRBD1|TRBJ1-1|TRBV28|.|14
CASKVGTGRTEAFF
TGTGCCAGCAAAGTAGGGACAGGGAGGACTGAAGCTTTCTTT
>TRBD1|TRBJ1-1|TRBV28|medium-sized|15
CASSSGTGTVTEAFF
TGTGCCAGCAGTTCCGGGACAGGGACAGTCACTGAAGCTTTCTTT
>TRBD1|TRBJ2-1|TRBV18|.|15
CASSPNSYSGTGQFF
TGTGCCAGCTCACCAAATAGTTATTCCGGGACAGGCCAGTTCTTC
>.|TRBJ2-2|TRBV6-8|.|13
CASSARETGELFF
TGTGCCAGCAGTGCCAGGGAGACCGGGGAGCTGTTTTTT
>.|TRBJ1-1|TRBV6-8|.|14
CASSYGGPGTEAFF
TGTGCCAGCAGTTACGGGGGGCCGGGCACTGAAGCTTTCTTT
>.|TRBJ1-2|TRBV6-8|medium-sized|13
CASRATGIHGYTF
TGTGCCAGCAGAGCTACAGGGATTCATGGCTACACCTTC
>.|TRBJ1-2|TRBV28|.|14
CASSLYGTNYGYTF
TGTGCCAGCAGTTTATATGGCACTAACTATGGCTACACCTTC
>TRBD2|TRBJ2-1|TRBV6-8|large|15
CASSGTSGGSGEQFF
TGTGCCAGCAGTGGGACTAGCGGGGGAAGCGGTGAGCAGTTCTTC
>.|TRBJ2-3|TRBV11-3|.|16
CASSLGTVPSTDTQYF
TGTGCCAGCAGCTTGGGAACAGTCCCTAGCACAGATACGCAGTATTTT
>TRBD1|TRBJ1-1|TRBV9|few|13
CASSGQGNTEAFF
TGTGCCAGCAGTGGACAGGGGAATACTGAAGCTTTCTTT
>.|TRBJ2-1|TRBV11-3|.|15
CASSQTGGPGNEQFF
TGTGCCAGCAGCCAGACTGGGGGGCCGGGGAATGAGCAGTTCTTC
>.|TRBJ1-5|TRBV19|.|14
CASSTKDSNQPQHF
TGTGCCAGTAGTACAAAGGATAGCAATCAGCCCCAGCATTTT
>.|TRBJ2-5|TRBV6-8|.|15
CASSPAAGSQETQYF
TGTGCCAGCAGTCCCGCAGCGGGCTCTCAAGAGACCCAGTACTTC
>.|TRBJ2-7|TRBV30|few|12
CAWSRTALEQYF
TGTGCCTGGAGTCGGACGGCCTTGGAGCAGTACTTC
>.|TRBJ1-1|TRBV5-1|.|14
CASSLFRRDTEAFF
TGCGCCAGCAGCTTGTTTAGGAGGGATACTGAAGCTTTCTTT
>.|TRBJ1-4|TRBV19|few|17
CASSILMGGGLYEKLFF
TGTGCCAGTAGTATTCTGATGGGTGGAGGCCTTTATGAAAAACTGTTTTTT
>.|TRBJ1-5|TRBV5-1|few|14
CASSLDSSNQPQHF
TGCGCCAGCAGCTTGGACAGTAGCAATCAGCCCCAGCATTTT
>TRBD1|TRBJ1-5|TRBV6-8|medium-sized|15
CASSRTGETYQPQHF
TGTGCCAGCAGTCGGACAGGGGAAACCTATCAGCCCCAGCATTTT
>TRBD2|TRBJ2-7|TRBV19|.|14
CASSRGSGGNEQYF
TGTGCCAGTAGTAGGGGTAGCGGGGGTAACGAGCAGTACTTC
>TRBD1|TRBJ2-6|TRBV6-8|medium-sized|18
CASSSGTGGFSGANVLTF
TGTGCCAGCAGTTCCGGGACAGGGGGTTTCTCTGGGGCCAACGTCCTGACTTTC
>TRBD1|TRBJ2-5|TRBV6-8|.|13
CAMGRGQGETQYF
TGTGCCATGGGGCGGGGACAGGGGGAAACCCAGTACTTC
>.|TRBJ1-3|TRBV18|.|14
CASSPLPPGNTIYF
TGTGCCAGCTCACCCCTCCCGCCTGGAAACACCATATATTTT
>TRBD1|TRBJ2-3|TRBV19|.|15
CASSSPQGTQHTQYF
TGTGCCAGTAGTTCCCCACAGGGGACCCAGCATACGCAGTATTTT
>TRBD1|TRBJ2-5|TRBV25-1|once|15
CASSRDRESQETQYF
TGTGCCAGCTCCCGGGACAGGGAATCACAAGAGACCCAGTACTTC
>TRBD1|TRBJ2-5|TRBV19|.|14
CASSPGTDQETQYF
TGTGCCAGTAGTCCCGGGACAGATCAAGAGACCCAGTACTTC
>TRBD1|TRBJ1-5|TRBV15|.|21
CATSREAREAGGSYSNQPQHF
TGTGCCACCAGCAGAGAAGCCAGGGAGGCAGGGGGTTCTTATAGCAATCAGCCCCAGCATTTT
>TRBD1|TRBJ1-6|TRBV19|large|14
CASTRTGHNSPLHF
TGTGCCAGTACCCGGACAGGACATAATTCACCCCTCCACTTT
>.|TRBJ2-6|TRBV29-1|.|14
CSVEIGSGANVLTF
TGCAGCGTTGAAATAGGGTCTGGGGCCAACGTCCTGACTTTC
>TRBD2|TRBJ2-3|TRBV19|.|17
CASSIRLAGGSTDTQYF
TGTGCCAGTAGTATCCGACTAGCGGGGGGGAGCACAGATACGCAGTATTTT
>TRBD2|TRBJ2-3|TRBV28|.|15
CASSLAGRGTDTQYF
TGTGCCAGCAGTTTGGCGGGGAGGGGCACAGATACGCAGTATTTT
>.|TRBJ1-3|TRBV11-3|.|14
CASSLMTAGNTIYF
TGTGCCAGCAGCTTAATGACAGCTGGAAATACCATATATTTT
>.|TRBJ1-6|TRBV28|.|13
CASSLEVHSPLHF
TGTGCCAGCAGTTTGGAGGTGCATTCACCCCTCCACTTT
>TRBD1|TRBJ1-2|TRBV14|.|11
CASGTGVGYTF
TGTGCCAGTGGAACAGGGGTTGGCTACACCTTC
>TRBD1|TRBJ1-1|TRBV6-8|few|14
CASTLKRQGGEAFF
TGTGCCAGCACCCTTAAACGTCAGGGGGGAGAAGCTTTCTTT
>.|TRBJ1-4|TRBV6-8|medium-sized|15
CASPCSNGPNEKLFF
TGTGCCAGCCCCTGTAGTAACGGGCCTAATGAAAAACTGTTTTTT
>TRBD1|TRBJ2-1|TRBV15|.|16
CATSGQDRSSYNEQFF
TGTGCCACCAGCGGACAGGATCGTAGCTCCTACAATGAGCAGTTCTTC
>TRBD1|TRBJ1-2|TRBV29-1|.|12
CSGGRGREGYTF
TGCAGCGGCGGCAGGGGGCGTGAAGGCTACACCTTC